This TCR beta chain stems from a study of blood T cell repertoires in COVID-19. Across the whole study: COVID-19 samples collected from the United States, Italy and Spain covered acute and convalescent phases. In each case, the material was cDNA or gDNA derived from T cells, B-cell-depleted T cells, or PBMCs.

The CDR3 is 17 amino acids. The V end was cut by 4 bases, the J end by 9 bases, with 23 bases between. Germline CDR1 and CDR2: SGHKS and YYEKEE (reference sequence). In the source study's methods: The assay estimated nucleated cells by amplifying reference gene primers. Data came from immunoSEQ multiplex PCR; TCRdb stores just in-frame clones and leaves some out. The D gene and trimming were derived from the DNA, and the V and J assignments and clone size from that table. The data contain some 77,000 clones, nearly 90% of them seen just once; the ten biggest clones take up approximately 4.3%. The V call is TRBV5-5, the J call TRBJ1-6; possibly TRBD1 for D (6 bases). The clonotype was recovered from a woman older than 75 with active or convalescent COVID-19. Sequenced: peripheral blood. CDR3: CASSPSPVTGLTSPLHF. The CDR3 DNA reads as TGTGCCAGCAGCCCTAGCCCAGTCACAGGGTTGACTTCACCCCTCCACTTT.